Here is one TCR beta chain with its context. Its specificity is unknown. This entry is derived from a study of T cell repertoires in cytomegalovirus infection. Across the study: TCR beta signatures that were public indicated CMV infection and matching HLA type. Study-level points and caveats: It was HLA-C-restricted CMV-specific TCR beta clonotypes that dominated the response ex vivo.

One entry per CDR3 protein, called by TCRdb with MiXCR from the reads. The sample holds hundreds of thousands of distinct CDR3 sequences, about 17% seen once. V was shortened by 5 bases and J by 8 bases, with 10 bases between the two germline ends. The germline CDR1 and CDR2 sequences are SGHVS and FNYEAQ. The CDR3 contains 13 residues. Specimen: PBMCs. This clonotype originated in a human donor in good health (CMV status not recorded). Some clones in this sample may be carry-over from other donors' samples. This chain uses TRBV7-6 with TRBJ1-6; D remains ambiguous. The CDR3: CASSITVDSPLHF. In nucleotides, the CDR3 is TGTGCCAGCAGCATAACCGTGGATTCACCCCTCCACTTT.